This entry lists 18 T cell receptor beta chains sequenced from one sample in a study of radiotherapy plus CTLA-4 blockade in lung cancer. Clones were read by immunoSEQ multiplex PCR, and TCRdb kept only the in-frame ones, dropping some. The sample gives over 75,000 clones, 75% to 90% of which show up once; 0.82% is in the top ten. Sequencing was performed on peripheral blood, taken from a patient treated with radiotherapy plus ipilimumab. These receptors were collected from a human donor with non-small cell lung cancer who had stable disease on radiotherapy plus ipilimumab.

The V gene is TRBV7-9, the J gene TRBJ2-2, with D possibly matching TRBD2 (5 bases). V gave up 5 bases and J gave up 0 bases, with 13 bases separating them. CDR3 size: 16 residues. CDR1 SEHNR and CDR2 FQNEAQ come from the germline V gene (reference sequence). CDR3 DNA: TGTGCCAGCAGCAGGAACGGACTCGCGAACACCGGGGAGCTGTTTTTT. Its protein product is CASSRNGLANTGELFF.

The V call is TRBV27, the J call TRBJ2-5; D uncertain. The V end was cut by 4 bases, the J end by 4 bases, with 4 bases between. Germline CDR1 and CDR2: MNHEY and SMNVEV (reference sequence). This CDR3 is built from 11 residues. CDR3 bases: TGTGCCAGCAGTTCGTTAGAGACCCAGTACTTC. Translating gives CASSSLETQYF.

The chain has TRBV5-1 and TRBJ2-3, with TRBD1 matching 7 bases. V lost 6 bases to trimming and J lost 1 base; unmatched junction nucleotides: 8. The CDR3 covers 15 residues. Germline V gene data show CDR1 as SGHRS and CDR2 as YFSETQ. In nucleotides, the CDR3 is TGCGCCAGCAACCCGTACAGGGGAGGCACAGATACGCAGTATTTT. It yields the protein CASNPYRGGTDTQYF. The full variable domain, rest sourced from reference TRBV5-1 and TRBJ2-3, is KAGVTQTPRYLIKTRGQQVTLSCSPISGHRSVSWYQQTPGQGLQFLFEYFSETQRNKGNFPGRFSGRQFSNSRSEMNVSTLELGDSALYLCASNPYRGGTDTQYFGPGTRLTVL.

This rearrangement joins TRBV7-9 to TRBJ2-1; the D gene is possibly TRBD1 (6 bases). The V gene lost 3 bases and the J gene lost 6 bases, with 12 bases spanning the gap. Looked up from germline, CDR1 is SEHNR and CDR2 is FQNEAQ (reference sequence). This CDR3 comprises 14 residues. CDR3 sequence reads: CASSFGQNINEQFF. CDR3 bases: TGTGCCAGCAGCTTTGGACAGAACATCAATGAGCAGTTCTTC.

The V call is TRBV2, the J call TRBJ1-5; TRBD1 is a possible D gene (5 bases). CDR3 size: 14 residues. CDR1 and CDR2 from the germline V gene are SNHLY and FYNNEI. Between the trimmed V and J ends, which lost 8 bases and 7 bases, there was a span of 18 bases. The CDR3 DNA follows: TGTGCCAGCGGCGGCGAGGGGCAGAAGCAGCCCCAGCATTTT. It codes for CASGGEGQKQPQHF.

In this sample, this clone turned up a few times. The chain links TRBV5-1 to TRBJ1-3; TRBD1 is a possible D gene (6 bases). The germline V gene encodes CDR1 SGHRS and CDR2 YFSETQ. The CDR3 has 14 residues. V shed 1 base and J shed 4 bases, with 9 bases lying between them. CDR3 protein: CASSLTGTGNTIYF. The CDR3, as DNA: TGCGCCAGCAGCTTGACGGGGACAGGAAACACCATATATTTT.

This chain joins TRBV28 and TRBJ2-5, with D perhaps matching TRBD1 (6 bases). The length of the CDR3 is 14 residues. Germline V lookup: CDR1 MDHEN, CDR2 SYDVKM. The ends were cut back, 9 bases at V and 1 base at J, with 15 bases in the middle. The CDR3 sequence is CASVPQGRQETQYF. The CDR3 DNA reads TGTGCCAGTGTCCCACAGGGTCGCCAAGAGACCCAGTACTTC. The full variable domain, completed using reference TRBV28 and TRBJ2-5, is DVKVTQSSRYLVKRTGEKVFLECVQDMDHENMFWYRQDPGLGLRLIYFSYDVKMKEKGDIPEGYSVSREKKERFSLILESASTNQTSMYLCASVPQGRQETQYFGPGTRLLVL.

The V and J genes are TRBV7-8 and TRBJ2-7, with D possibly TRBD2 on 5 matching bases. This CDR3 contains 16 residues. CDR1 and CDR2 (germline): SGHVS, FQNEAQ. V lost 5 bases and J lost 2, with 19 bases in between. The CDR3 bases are TGTGCCAGCAGCCCTCGGGGAAGCGGTCCTCCCTACGAGCAGTACTTC. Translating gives CASSPRGSGPPYEQYF.

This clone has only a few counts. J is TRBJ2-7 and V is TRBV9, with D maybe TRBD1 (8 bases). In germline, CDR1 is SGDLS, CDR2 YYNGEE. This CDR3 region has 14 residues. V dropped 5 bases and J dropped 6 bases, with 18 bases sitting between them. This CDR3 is CASSSPNRGGEQYF. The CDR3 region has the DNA TGTGCCAGCAGTTCCCCGAACAGGGGGGGCGAGCAGTACTTC.

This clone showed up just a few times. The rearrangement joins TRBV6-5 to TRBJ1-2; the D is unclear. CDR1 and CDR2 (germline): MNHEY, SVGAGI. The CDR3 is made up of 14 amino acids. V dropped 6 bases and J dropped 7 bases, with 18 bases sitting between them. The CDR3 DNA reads TGTGCCAGCAGGTCGGATGTATCTTCGGGTGGCTACACCTTC. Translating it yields CASRSDVSSGGYTF.

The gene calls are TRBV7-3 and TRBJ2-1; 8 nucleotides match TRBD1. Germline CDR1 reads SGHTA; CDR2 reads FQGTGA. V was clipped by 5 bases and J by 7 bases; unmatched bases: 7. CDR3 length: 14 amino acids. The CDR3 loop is CASSPRDRRNEQFF. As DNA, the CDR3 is TGTGCCAGCAGCCCTCGGGACAGGAGAAATGAGCAGTTCTTC.

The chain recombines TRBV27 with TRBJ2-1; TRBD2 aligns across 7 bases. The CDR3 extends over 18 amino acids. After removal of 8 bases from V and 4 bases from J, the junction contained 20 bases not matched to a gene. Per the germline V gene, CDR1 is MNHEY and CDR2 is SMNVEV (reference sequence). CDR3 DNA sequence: TGTGCCAGCTCCTTCACTAGGGCTAGCGGCCGCGTTTACAATGAGCAGTTCTTC. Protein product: CASSFTRASGRVYNEQFF.

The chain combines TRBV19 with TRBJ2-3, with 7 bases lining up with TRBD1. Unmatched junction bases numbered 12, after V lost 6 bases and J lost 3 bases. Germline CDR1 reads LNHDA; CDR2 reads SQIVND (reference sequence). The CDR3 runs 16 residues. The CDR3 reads CASRPLTGERTDTQYF. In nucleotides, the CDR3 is TGTGCCAGTAGGCCCCTAACAGGGGAGCGGACAGATACGCAGTATTTT.

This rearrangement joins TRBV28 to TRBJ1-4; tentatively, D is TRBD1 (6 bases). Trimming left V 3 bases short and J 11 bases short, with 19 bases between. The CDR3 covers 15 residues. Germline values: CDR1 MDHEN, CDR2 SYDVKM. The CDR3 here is CASSLRGGRLWKLFF. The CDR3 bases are TGTGCCAGCAGTTTGCGGGGGGGGCGGTTATGGAAACTGTTTTTT.

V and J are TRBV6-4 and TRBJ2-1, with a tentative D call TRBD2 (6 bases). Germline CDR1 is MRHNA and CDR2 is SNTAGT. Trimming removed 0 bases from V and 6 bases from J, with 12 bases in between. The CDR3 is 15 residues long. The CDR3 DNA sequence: TGTGCCAGCAGTGACTCGGCGGGACCACCCAATGAGCAGTTCTTC. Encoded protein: CASSDSAGPPNEQFF.

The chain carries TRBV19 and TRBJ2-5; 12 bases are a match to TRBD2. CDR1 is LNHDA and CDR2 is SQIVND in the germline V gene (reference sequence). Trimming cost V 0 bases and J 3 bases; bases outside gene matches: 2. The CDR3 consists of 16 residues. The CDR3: CASSIDRTSGEETQYF. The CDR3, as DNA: TGTGCCAGTAGTATAGATCGGACTAGCGGGGAAGAGACCCAGTACTTC.

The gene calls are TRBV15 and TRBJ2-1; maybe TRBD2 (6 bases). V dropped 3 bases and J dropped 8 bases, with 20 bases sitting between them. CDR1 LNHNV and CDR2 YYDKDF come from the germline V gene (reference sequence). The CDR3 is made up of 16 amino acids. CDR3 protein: CATSRERDGEDDEQFF. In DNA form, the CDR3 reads TGTGCCACCAGCAGGGAAAGGGACGGGGAGGACGATGAGCAGTTCTTC.

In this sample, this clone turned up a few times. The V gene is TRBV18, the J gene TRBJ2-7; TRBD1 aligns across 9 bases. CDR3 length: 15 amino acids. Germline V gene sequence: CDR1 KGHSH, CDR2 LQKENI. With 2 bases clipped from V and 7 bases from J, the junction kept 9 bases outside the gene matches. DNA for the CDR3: TGTGCCAGCTCACCAAAAGGACAGGGGAGTGGAGAGCAGTACTTC. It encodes CASSPKGQGSGEQYF.